The sequence of this TCR beta chain was determined in a study of cytomegalovirus exposure and HLA in healthy donors. Study at large: Earlier work reported 110 million or so unique TCR beta sequences from about 179 million T cells.

PCR amplification relied on 60 Vbeta primers (plus 13 Jbeta primers). Assay: immunoSEQ multiplex PCR; the TCRdb copy retains only in-frame clones and omits some. The table lists more than 150,000 clones, approximately 84% of them singletons. The V gene end was trimmed by 3 bases and the J gene end by 1 base; junction bases not matched to a gene: 5. This CDR3 has 15 amino acids. Germline lookup yields CDR1 SGHRS and CDR2 YFSETQ. The sequencing input was PBMCs. The chain couples TRBV5-1 to TRBJ1-1, with TRBD1 matching 8 bases. The TCR comes from a man between 50 and 59 years old in good health and CMV-seropositive. CDR3 nucleotide sequence: TGCGCCAGCAGCTCCGGACAGGGAGCGAACACTGAAGCTTTCTTT. This translates into CASSSGQGANTEAFF.